The 17 T cell receptor beta chains below come from one sample, sequenced in a study of blood T cell repertoires in COVID-19. Clones were sequenced by immunoSEQ multiplex PCR, and TCRdb holds only the in-frame ones, with some missing. The data hold 210,000 or so clones, with about 92% observed a single time. The sequencing input was peripheral blood. The receptors here all came from a man aged 30 to 45 with acute or convalescent COVID-19.

This chain uses TRBV28 with TRBJ1-4, with 8 bases matching TRBD1. This CDR3 spans 15 amino acids. The J segment lost 6 bases and the V segment lost 3 bases, leaving 6 bases of the junction unmatched. Germline V lookup: CDR1 MDHEN, CDR2 SYDVKM. This CDR3 is CASSLRRTGHEKLFF. CDR3 DNA sequence: TGTGCCAGCAGTTTGAGAAGGACAGGGCATGAAAAACTGTTTTTT.

The chain carries TRBV7-6 and TRBJ2-1; 8 bases are shared with TRBD2. V dropped 4 bases and J dropped 6; count of bases not matched to a gene: 8. This CDR3 spans 15 amino acids. Germline V gives CDR1 SGHVS, CDR2 FNYEAQ. In DNA form, the CDR3 reads TGTGCCAGCAGCTCCGGGACTAGTGATCTCAATGAGCAGTTCTTC. It specifies CASSSGTSDLNEQFF. The entire variable domain, with the rest obtained from reference TRBV7-6 and TRBJ2-1, is as follows: GAGVSQSPRYKVTKRGQDVALRCDPISGHVSLYWYRQALGQGPEFLTYFNYEAQQDKSGLPNDRFSAERPEGSISTLTIQRTEQRDSAMYRCASSSGTSDLNEQFFGPGTRLTVL.

CDR3 region: CASSRRGDAGELFF. CDR3 in DNA: TGTGCCAGCTCCCGCAGGGGGGACGCCGGGGAGCTGTTTTTT. V is TRBV18 and J is TRBJ2-2; tentative D call: TRBD1 (7 bases). This CDR3 spans 14 amino acids. Trimming left V 6 bases short and J 6 bases short, with 14 bases between. CDR1 is KGHSH, CDR2 LQKENI, per germline.

The chain combines TRBV6-5 with TRBJ1-6, with 8 bases lining up with TRBD1. V was pared by 3 bases and J by 10 bases, with 5 bases of the junction left unmatched. CDR1 is MNHEY, CDR2 SVGAGI, per germline. The CDR3 is 14 residues long. In nucleotides, the CDR3 is TGTGCCAGCAGTTATCAGGACAGGGAATCACCCCTCCACTTT. It translates to CASSYQDRESPLHF.

The chain has TRBV3-1 (or the pseudogene TRBV3-2) and TRBJ1-2; D gene uncertain. Trimming pared 2 bases from V and 6 bases from J, leaving 19 bases between. The CDR3 is 16 amino acids. The germline V gene encodes CDR1 LGHDT and CDR2 YNNKEL (reference sequence). This CDR3 is CASSQSTGRVGNGYTF. In nucleotides, the CDR3 is TGTGCCAGCAGCCAAAGCACGGGGAGGGTTGGGAATGGCTACACCTTC.

The chain carries TRBV30 and TRBJ1-2, with D possibly matching TRBD1 (6 bases). V shed 5 bases and J shed 13 bases, with 20 bases lying between them. The CDR3 contains 12 residues. CDR1 GTSNPN and CDR2 SVGIG come from the germline V gene (reference sequence). Here the CDR3 reads CAWSRTARGFTF. Here the CDR3 DNA reads TGTGCCTGGTCCCGGACAGCGCGGGGGTTCACCTTC. The whole variable domain, remainder taken from reference TRBV30 and TRBJ1-2, is SQTIHQWPATLVQPVGSPLSLECTVEGTSNPNLYWYRQAAGRGLQLLFYSVGIGQISSEVPQNLSASRPQDRQFILSSKKLLLSDSGFYLCAWSRTARGFTFGSGTRLTVV.

This clone was picked up one time. CDR3 in amino acids: CASSRESLLSDTQYF. The CDR3 DNA reads as TGTGCCAGCAGCCGCGAGTCTCTATTGTCCGATACGCAGTATTTT. The chain is built from TRBV5-4 and TRBJ2-3; D gene uncertain. This CDR3 contains 15 residues. CDR1 is SGHNT, CDR2 YYREEE, per germline (reference sequence). V was shortened by 4 bases and J by 6 bases, with 18 bases between the two germline ends.

V and J are TRBV5-1 and TRBJ1-2; D may be TRBD1 (6 bases). Per germline, CDR1 SGHRS and CDR2 YFSETQ. Deletions cut 0 bases from V and 8 bases from J, with 17 bases between. The CDR3 has 15 residues. DNA for the CDR3: TGCGCCAGCAGCTTGGCTTCCCAGGGGCCACGGGGCTACACCTTC. Its protein product is CASSLASQGPRGYTF.

This chain uses TRBV3-1 (or the pseudogene TRBV3-2) with TRBJ1-5; 9 bases are a match to TRBD1. V lost 4 bases to trimming and J lost 4 bases; unmatched junction nucleotides: 2. This CDR3 region has 14 residues. Germline V gene lookup returns CDR1 LGHDT and CDR2 YNNKEL (reference sequence). CDR3 nucleotide sequence: TGTGCCAGCAGCCCGGGACAGGGTAATCAGCCCCAGCATTTT. Translated, it gives CASSPGQGNQPQHF.

V gene TRBV7-3 combines with J gene TRBJ2-3; a possible D gene is TRBD1 (5 bases). V dropped 5 bases and J dropped 3 bases, with 12 bases sitting between them. This CDR3 has 14 amino acids. CDR1 is SGHTA, CDR2 FQGTGA, per germline. The CDR3 sequence: CASSARQQTDTQYF. The CDR3 DNA follows: TGTGCCAGCAGCGCCCGACAGCAAACAGATACGCAGTATTTT.

The chain combines TRBV19 with TRBJ1-5, with D hard to call. The germline V gene has CDR1 LNHDA and CDR2 SQIVND (reference sequence). The CDR3 consists of 13 residues. The germline V and J ends were trimmed by 0 bases and 6 bases, with 6 bases remaining between them. CDR3 coding DNA: TGTGCCAGTAGTATAGATTCTCGTCAGCCCCAGCATTTT. Translating it yields CASSIDSRQPQHF.

The chain links TRBV28 to TRBJ1-2; D is unresolved. With 8 bases removed from V and 5 bases from J, the gap between germline ends came to 12 bases. The CDR3 is 12 residues long. Germline CDR1 MDHEN, CDR2 SYDVKM. The CDR3 bases are TGTGCCAGCTGCCGGGATGTTTATGGCTACACCTTC. Translated: CASCRDVYGYTF.

The rearrangement uses TRBV12-3 or TRBV12-4 and TRBJ2-3; 7 positions match TRBD2. The CDR3 sequence is 13 residues long. J was trimmed by 4 bases and V by 7 bases; bases with no gene match: 5. CDR3 in amino acids: CASTPLAADTQYF. In nucleotides, the CDR3 is TGTGCCAGCACCCCCCTAGCGGCAGATACGCAGTATTTT.

V is TRBV30 and J is TRBJ1-4, with D perhaps TRBD1 (6 bases). Per the germline V gene, CDR1 is GTSNPN and CDR2 is SVGIG (reference sequence). The V gene lost 5 bases and the J gene lost 4 bases, with 11 bases spanning the gap. The CDR3 extends over 13 amino acids. CDR3 protein: CAWHRANNEKLFF. CDR3 nucleotide sequence: TGTGCCTGGCACAGGGCCAATAATGAAAAACTGTTTTTT.

The sample holds a few counts of this clone. This rearrangement joins TRBV15 to TRBJ2-7, with TRBD1 as a possible D gene (5 bases). V was cut by 2 bases and J by 3 bases, with 8 bases left in between. Looked up from germline, CDR1 is LNHNV and CDR2 is YYDKDF (reference sequence). This CDR3 region has 13 residues. CDR3 coding DNA: TGTGCCACCAGCAGAAACAGGAACTACGAGCAGTACTTC. This gives the protein CATSRNRNYEQYF.

The chain joins TRBV28 to TRBJ1-2; D may be TRBD1 (5 bases). This CDR3 comprises 15 residues. V dropped 2 bases and J dropped 1 base, with 11 bases sitting between them. CDR1 is MDHEN, CDR2 SYDVKM, per germline. CDR3 sequence reads: CASSLGGTDNYGYTF. CDR3 bases: TGTGCCAGCAGTTTAGGCGGGACGGATAACTATGGCTACACCTTC.

V and J are TRBV28 and TRBJ2-5, with TRBD2 as a possible D gene (6 bases). Germline V gene data show CDR1 as MDHEN and CDR2 as SYDVKM. The CDR3 consists of 14 residues. The V end was cut by 6 bases, the J end by 7 bases, with 18 bases between. CDR3 region: CASRGGPNWGTQYF. The CDR3 DNA is TGTGCCAGCAGGGGGGGTCCCAACTGGGGGACCCAGTACTTC.